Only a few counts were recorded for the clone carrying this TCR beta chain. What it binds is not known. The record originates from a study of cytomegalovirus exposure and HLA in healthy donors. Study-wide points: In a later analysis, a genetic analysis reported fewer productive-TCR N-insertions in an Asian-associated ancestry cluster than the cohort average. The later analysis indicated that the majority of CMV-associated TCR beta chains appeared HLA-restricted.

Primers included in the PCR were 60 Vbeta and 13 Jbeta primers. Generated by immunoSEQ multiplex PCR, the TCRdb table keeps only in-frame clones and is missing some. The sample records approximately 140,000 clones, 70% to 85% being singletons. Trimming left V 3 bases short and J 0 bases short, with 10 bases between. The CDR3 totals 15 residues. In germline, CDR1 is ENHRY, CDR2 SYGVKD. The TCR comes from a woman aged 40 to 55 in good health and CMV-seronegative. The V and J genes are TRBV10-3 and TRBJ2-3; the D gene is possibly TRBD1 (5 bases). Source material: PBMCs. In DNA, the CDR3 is TGTGCCATCAGTGAACACAGGTCTAGCACAGATACGCAGTATTTT. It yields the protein CAISEHRSSTDTQYF.